This record covers a single TCR beta chain. Its antigen is undetermined. The data originate from a study of T cell responses to AZD1222 COVID-19 vaccine. General study results and limits: Just 5 to 7 AZD1222 recipients were seropositive at baseline.

Looked up from germline, CDR1 is LGHNT and CDR2 is FRNRAP. The CDR3 has 12 amino acids. V was clipped by 1 base and J by 6 bases, with 6 bases between them. The protocol was immunoSEQ multiplex PCR, while the TCRdb copy is restricted to in-frame clones and leaves out a portion. The table records approximately 65,000 clones, more than 70% of them present only once. The J gene is TRBJ1-1, the V gene TRBV12-5; perhaps TRBD1 as D (6 bases). Sequenced here: peripheral blood, sampled on day 0 of AZD1222 vaccination. This receptor was obtained from an adult in good health. The CDR3 is CASGLAGAEAFF. DNA of the CDR3: TGTGCTAGTGGTTTGGCAGGGGCTGAAGCTTTCTTT.